This is a list of T cell receptor beta chains from one sample in a study of cytomegalovirus exposure and HLA in healthy donors. The repertoire was sequenced with immunoSEQ multiplex PCR; TCRdb's copy has only in-frame clones and lacks some. The data hold about 120,000 clones, with 60% to 85% observed a single time. The source material was PBMCs. The receptor set was obtained from a female donor in good health and CMV-seronegative. Both conserved end residues are part of each CDR3.

v_gene: TRBV6-5
j_gene: TRBJ1-2
CDR3aa: CASSYSENGIYGYTF

v_gene: TRBV6-5
j_gene: TRBJ2-5
CDR3aa: CASRSGGAGETQYF

v_gene: TRBV5-6
j_gene: TRBJ2-2
CDR3aa: CASSTGTSGIGGELFF

v_gene: TRBV5-8
j_gene: TRBJ2-7
CDR3aa: CASTTTGLAGFYEQYF

v_gene: TRBV6-5
j_gene: TRBJ1-2
CDR3aa: CASSYSTRGISGYTF

v_gene: TRBV5-6
j_gene: TRBJ1-2
CDR3aa: CASSFPGLNGYTF

v_gene: TRBV6-1
j_gene: TRBJ2-1
CDR3aa: CASSEGQWGNEQFF

v_gene: TRBV7-2
j_gene: TRBJ2-7
CDR3aa: CASSSRSPGYEQYF

v_gene: TRBV9
j_gene: TRBJ1-4
CDR3aa: CASSVSGGTTNEKLFF

v_gene: TRBV5-1
j_gene: TRBJ1-2
CDR3aa: CASSSDTYYGYTF